This T cell receptor beta chain came from a study of blood T cell repertoires in COVID-19. Across the study: T cells, B-cell-depleted T cells, or PBMCs supplied cDNA or gDNA.

TCRdb keeps only in-frame clones here, not all; method: immunoSEQ multiplex PCR. The sample consists of 80,000 or so clones, roughly 80% of them appearing once. Looked up from germline, CDR1 is KGHSH and CDR2 is LQKENI. J lost 5 bases, V lost 3 bases, and 4 bases had no gene match. The CDR3 covers 16 residues. Material: peripheral blood. The chain recombines TRBV18 with TRBJ2-3, with TRBD2 matching over 14 bases. The source is a man older than 75 with acute or convalescent COVID-19. The CDR3 loop reads CASSPPTSGGGDTQYF. The CDR3 DNA is TGTGCCAGCTCACCGCCGACTAGCGGGGGGGGAGATACGCAGTATTTT.